This T cell receptor beta chain was recovered during a study of blood T cell repertoires in COVID-19. The trim removed 0 bases at V and 3 bases at J, leaving 13 bases unmatched. This CDR3 has 19 residues. Germline-derived CDR1 and CDR2 are LGHNA and YSLEER. Repertoires were generated with immunoSEQ multiplex PCR, while TCRdb's copy carries only in-frame clones and drops some. The table records roughly 80,000 clones, 85% to 95% of them present only once. The sequenced sample consisted of peripheral blood. This rearrangement joins TRBV4-3 to TRBJ2-7; 11 bases match TRBD2. The TCR sequence derives from a man aged 60-69 years with acute or convalescent COVID-19. The chain's CDR3 is CASSQDTRVSSGRLYEQYF. CDR3 coding DNA: TGCGCCAGCAGCCAAGATACGCGGGTTTCTAGCGGGAGGCTCTACGAGCAGTACTTC.